This T cell receptor beta chain was identified during a study of tumor and adjacent non-tumor tissue in lung cancer. Regarding this clonotype: The antigen is undetermined.

This CDR3 comprises 17 residues. The germline V and J ends were trimmed by 4 bases and 5 bases, with 24 bases remaining between them. Germline V CDR1 and CDR2: SGHKS, YYEKEE (reference sequence). This sample's RNA came from whole unsorted tissue. TCRbeta libraries were built with three rounds of nested PCR, modified from ARM-PCR. TCRdb analysed the multiplex PCR reads with MiXCR anew, one entry per CDR3 protein. The table shows more than 85,000 distinct CDR3 sequences, with approximately 71% occurring only once. General study points: Compared with tumor, normal lung showed significantly lower TCR diversity.

This chain links TRBV5-5 with TRBJ2-5, with D perhaps TRBD1 or TRBD2 (6 bases each). The TCR originated in a woman between 55 and 75 years old with non-small cell lung cancer. The sample consisted of lung tumor tissue. CDR3 in amino acids: CASSPGDRGDNTETQYF. The CDR3 nucleotides are TGTGCCAGCAGCCCGGGCGATAGGGGGGATAATACGGAGACCCAGTACTTC. The full variable domain, in which reference TRBV5-5 and TRBJ2-5 provide the parts outside the CDR3, is DAGVTQSPTHLIKTRGQQVTLRCSPISGHKSVSWYQQVLGQGPQFIFQYYEKEERGRGNFPDRFSARQFPNYSSELNVNALLLGDSALYLCASSPGDRGDNTETQYFGPGTRLLVL.